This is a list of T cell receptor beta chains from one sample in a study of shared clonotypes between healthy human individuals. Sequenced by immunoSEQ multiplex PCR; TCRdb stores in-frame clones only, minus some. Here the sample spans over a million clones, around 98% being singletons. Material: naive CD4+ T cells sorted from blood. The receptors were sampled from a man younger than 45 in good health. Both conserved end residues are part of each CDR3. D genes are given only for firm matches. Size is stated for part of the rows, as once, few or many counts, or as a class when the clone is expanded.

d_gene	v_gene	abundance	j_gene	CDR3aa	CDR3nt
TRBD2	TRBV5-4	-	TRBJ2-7	CASSLAPSGSYEQYF	TGTGCCAGCAGCTTGGCGCCTAGCGGCTCCTACGAGCAGTACTTC
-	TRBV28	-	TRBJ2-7	CASRDTTGYEQYF	TGTGCCAGCAGAGATACAACAGGTTACGAGCAGTACTTC
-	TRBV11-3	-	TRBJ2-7	CASSLGGTNYEQYF	TGTGCCAGCAGCTTAGGTGGGACGAACTACGAGCAGTACTTC
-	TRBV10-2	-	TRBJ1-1	CASRETAMNTEAFF	TGCGCCAGCAGGGAGACAGCAATGAACACTGAAGCTTTCTTT
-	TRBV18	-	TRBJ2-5	CASSPILRQDQETQYF	TGTGCCAGCTCACCGATCTTGAGGCAGGATCAAGAGACCCAGTACTTC
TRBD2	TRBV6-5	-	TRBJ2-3	CASSTGLADTQYF	TGTGCCAGCAGTACGGGACTAGCGGATACGCAGTATTTT
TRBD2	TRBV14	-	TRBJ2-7	CASSQELTGGSEGEQYF	TGTGCCAGCAGCCAAGAATTAACCGGCGGGAGCGAGGGCGAGCAGTACTTC
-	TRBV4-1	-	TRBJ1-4	CASSQAEAPNEKLFF	TGCGCCAGCAGCCAAGCAGAGGCCCCGAATGAAAAACTGTTTTTT
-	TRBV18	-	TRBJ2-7	CASSPTRLGYEQYF	TGTGCCAGCTCACCCACCCGGCTGGGGTACGAGCAGTACTTC
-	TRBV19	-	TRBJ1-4	CASSTAPGLTNEKLFF	TGTGCCAGTAGTACAGCCCCGGGGTTAACTAATGAAAAACTGTTTTTT
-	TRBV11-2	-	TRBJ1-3	CASSLNSGNTIYF	TGTGCCAGCAGCTTAAATTCCGGAAACACCATATATTTT
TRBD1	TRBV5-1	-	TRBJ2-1	CASSLRGRPNYNEQFF	TGCGCCAGCAGCTTGAGGGGGCGGCCGAATTACAATGAGCAGTTCTTC
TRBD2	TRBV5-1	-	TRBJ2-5	CASSPPGLAGGTQYF	TGCGCCAGCAGCCCGCCGGGACTAGCGGGAGGGACCCAGTACTTC
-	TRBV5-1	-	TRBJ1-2	CASSPGQSYGYTF	TGCGCCAGCAGCCCAGGACAGTCCTATGGCTACACCTTC
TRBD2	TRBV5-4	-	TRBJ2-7	CASSPRATSGSRTEQYF	TGTGCCAGCAGCCCCCGGGCCACTAGCGGGAGCCGTACCGAGCAGTACTTC
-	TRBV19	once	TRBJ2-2	CASSATVNTGELFF	TGTGCCAGTAGTGCGACTGTGAACACCGGGGAGCTGTTTTTT
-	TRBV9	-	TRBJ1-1	CASSETTRNTEAFF	TGTGCCAGCAGCGAGACTACACGGAACACTGAAGCTTTCTTT
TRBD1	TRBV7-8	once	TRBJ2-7	CASSQGGQGIYEQYF	TGTGCCAGCAGCCAAGGGGGACAGGGAATCTACGAGCAGTACTTC
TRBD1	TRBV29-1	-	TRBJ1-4	CSSRGVEEKLFF	TGCAGCTCCAGGGGGGTTGAAGAAAAACTGTTTTTT
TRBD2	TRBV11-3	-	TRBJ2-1	CASSLGLAGDDEQFF	TGTGCCAGCAGCCTGGGACTAGCGGGAGACGATGAGCAGTTCTTC
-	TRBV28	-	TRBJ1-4	CASRATNEKLFF	TGTGCCAGCAGGGCTACTAATGAAAAACTGTTTTTT
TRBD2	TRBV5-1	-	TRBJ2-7	CASSLGGGRALYEQYF	TGCGCCAGCAGCTTGGGAGGCGGGAGGGCCCTCTACGAGCAGTACTTC
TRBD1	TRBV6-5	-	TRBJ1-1	CASRAGGTLDTEAFF	TGTGCCAGCAGGGCAGGGGGGACACTTGACACTGAAGCTTTCTTT
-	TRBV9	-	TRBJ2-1	CASSPIGGGAGPEQFF	TGTGCCAGCAGTCCCATCGGAGGGGGAGCAGGACCTGAGCAGTTCTTC
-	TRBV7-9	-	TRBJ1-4	CASSPGTAATNEKLFF	TGTGCCAGCAGCCCCGGGACGGCTGCCACTAATGAAAAACTGTTTTTT
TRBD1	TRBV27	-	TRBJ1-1	CASSTGQGAEYTEAFF	TGTGCCAGCAGTACGGGACAGGGGGCTGAGTACACTGAAGCTTTCTTT
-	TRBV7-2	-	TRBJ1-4	CASSPVGGPNEKLFF	TGTGCCAGCAGCCCCGTCGGCGGGCCTAATGAAAAACTGTTTTTT
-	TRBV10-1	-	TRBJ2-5	CASSQGTRGETQYF	TGCGCCAGCAGCCAAGGGACCAGGGGCGAGACCCAGTACTTC
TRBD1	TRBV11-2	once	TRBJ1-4	CASSFLGGGEKLFF	TGTGCCAGCAGCTTTTTAGGGGGCGGTGAAAAACTGTTTTTT
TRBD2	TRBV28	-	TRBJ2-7	CASSSSSGNSYEQYF	TGTGCCAGCAGTTCAAGTAGCGGGAATTCCTACGAGCAGTACTTC
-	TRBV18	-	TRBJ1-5	CASSPPAHSDQPQHF	TGTGCCAGCTCACCACCGGCCCACTCGGATCAGCCCCAGCATTTT
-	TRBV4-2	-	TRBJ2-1	CASSQAPRGKFDNEQFF	TGTGCCAGCAGCCAGGCCCCCCGAGGGAAATTCGACAATGAGCAGTTCTTC
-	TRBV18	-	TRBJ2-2	CASSRPRHGTFGGITGELFF	TGTGCCAGCTCACGGCCCAGGCACGGGACCTTCGGAGGGATAACCGGGGAGCTGTTTTTT
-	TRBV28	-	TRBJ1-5	CASRPEFQPQHF	TGTGCCAGCAGACCCGAATTTCAGCCCCAGCATTTT
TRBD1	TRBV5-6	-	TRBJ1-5	CASSLTLGGYSNQPQHF	TGTGCCAGCAGCCTGACCCTAGGGGGCTATAGCAATCAGCCCCAGCATTTT
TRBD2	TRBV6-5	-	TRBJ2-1	CASSLAGKFNNEQFF	TGTGCCAGCAGCCTAGCGGGAAAGTTTAACAATGAGCAGTTCTTC
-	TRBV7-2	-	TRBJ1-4	CASSLEVGWKEKLFF	TGTGCCAGCAGCTTAGAGGTTGGGTGGAAGGAAAAACTGTTTTTT
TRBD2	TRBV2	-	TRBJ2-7	CASRGREGPYEQYF	TGTGCCAGCAGAGGGCGGGAGGGCCCCTACGAGCAGTACTTC
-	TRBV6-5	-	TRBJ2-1	CASSSRDSSSYNEQFF	TGTGCCAGCAGTTCGAGAGACAGCAGCTCCTACAATGAGCAGTTCTTC
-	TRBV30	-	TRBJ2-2	CAWSGLIGRYTGELFF	TGTGCCTGGAGTGGACTAATCGGGCGCTACACCGGGGAGCTGTTTTTT
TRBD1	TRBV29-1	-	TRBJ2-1	CSVDFGTGVNEQFF	TGCAGCGTTGATTTTGGGACAGGGGTAAATGAGCAGTTCTTC
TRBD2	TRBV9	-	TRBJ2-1	CASGGLAGVKEQFF	TGTGCCAGCGGGGGACTAGCGGGAGTAAAGGAGCAGTTCTTC
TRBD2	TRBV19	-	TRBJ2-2	CATSLAVHGELFF	TGTGCCACTTCTCTAGCGGTCCACGGGGAGCTGTTTTTT